A single sample is the source of the 13 T cell receptor beta chains below, sequenced in a study of monozygotic twins with inflammatory bowel disease (dated by TCRdb to between 2018 and 2021). Libraries came from 5' RACE. Data came from an Illumina HiSeq 2500. The reads went through TCRdb reprocessing, and each CDR3 protein sequence gets one entry with no DNA. This specimen's table enumerates some 330,000 distinct CDR3 sequences. 5% to 6% of the sample lies in the top ten. Sequenced sample: blood. The source of these receptors is a human donor with ulcerative colitis or Crohn's disease, or a healthy co-twin of an affected twin (not recorded which).

The gene calls are TRBV5-1 and TRBJ2-7; the TRBD1 assignment by TCRdb is unverifiable without DNA. This CDR3 is built from 14 residues. Germline values: CDR1 SGHRS, CDR2 YFSETQ. CDR3 sequence reads: CASSFQWRGNEQYF.

The V call is TRBV28, the J call TRBJ2-5; with no DNA, the TCRdb D assignment of TRBD1 cannot be verified. This CDR3 has 17 amino acids. CDR1 and CDR2 from the germline V gene are MDHEN and SYDVKM. The CDR3 spells CATTDRPYSSLQETQYF.

The rearrangement links TRBV12-3 or TRBV12-4 to TRBJ2-3; TCRdb selects TRBD2, and the lack of DNA leaves this call unchecked. This CDR3 region has 15 residues. The CDR3 here is CASSTPSGSPDTQYF.

This chain joins TRBV12-3 or TRBV12-4 and TRBJ1-5; TCRdb gives TRBD1 as the D gene, but with no DNA this cannot be confirmed. CDR3 size: 13 residues. The CDR3 sequence is CASRRQGDQPQHF.

The chain is built from TRBV20-1 and TRBJ2-5. In germline, CDR1 is DFQATT, CDR2 SNEGSKA (reference sequence). There are 12 residues in the CDR3. CDR3 residues: CSTRVAWGTQYF.

V gene TRBV18 combines with J gene TRBJ1-4; TCRdb's D call, TRBD1, is unchecked because there is no DNA. The CDR3 runs to 15 residues. The V gene's germline CDR1 is KGHSH and CDR2 LQKENI. The CDR3 here is CASSPLGAGGEKLFF.

The chain couples TRBV20-1 to TRBJ2-2. The CDR3 covers 12 residues. Germline V lookup: CDR1 DFQATT, CDR2 SNEGSKA (reference sequence). Here the CDR3 reads CSARENTGELFF.

The chain couples TRBV11-2 to TRBJ1-2; absent DNA, TCRdb's TRBD1 call cannot be checked. The germline gives CDR1 SGHAT, CDR2 FQNNGV. This CDR3 is built from 15 residues. This CDR3 is CASSMRGQGTYGYTF.

This rearrangement joins TRBV12-3 or TRBV12-4 to TRBJ2-5; the D call from TCRdb, TRBD1, cannot be confirmed without DNA. The CDR3 spans 13 residues. Here the CDR3 reads CASSVGGRETQYF.

This chain uses TRBV12-3 or TRBV12-4 with TRBJ2-7; TCRdb names TRBD2, which stays unverified in the absence of DNA. The CDR3 runs 15 residues. This chain's CDR3 is CASSPKAGLSYEQYF.

The V gene is TRBV7-2, the J gene TRBJ2-4. There are 15 residues in the CDR3. Germline V gene sequence: CDR1 SGHTA, CDR2 FQGNSA. The CDR3: CASSLGQSIKNIQYF.

The V gene is TRBV3-1, the J gene TRBJ2-1; TCRdb selects TRBD1, and the lack of DNA leaves this call unchecked. Germline lookup yields CDR1 LGHDT and CDR2 YNNKEL (reference sequence). CDR3 length: 16 amino acids. The CDR3 loop is CASSQNRGFLGNEQFF.

This chain connects TRBV25-1 to TRBJ2-7; the D call from TCRdb, TRBD2, cannot be confirmed without DNA. Germline assignment: CDR1 MGHDK and CDR2 SYGVNS. This CDR3 spans 16 amino acids. The CDR3 loop is CASSESGSSGLYEQYF.